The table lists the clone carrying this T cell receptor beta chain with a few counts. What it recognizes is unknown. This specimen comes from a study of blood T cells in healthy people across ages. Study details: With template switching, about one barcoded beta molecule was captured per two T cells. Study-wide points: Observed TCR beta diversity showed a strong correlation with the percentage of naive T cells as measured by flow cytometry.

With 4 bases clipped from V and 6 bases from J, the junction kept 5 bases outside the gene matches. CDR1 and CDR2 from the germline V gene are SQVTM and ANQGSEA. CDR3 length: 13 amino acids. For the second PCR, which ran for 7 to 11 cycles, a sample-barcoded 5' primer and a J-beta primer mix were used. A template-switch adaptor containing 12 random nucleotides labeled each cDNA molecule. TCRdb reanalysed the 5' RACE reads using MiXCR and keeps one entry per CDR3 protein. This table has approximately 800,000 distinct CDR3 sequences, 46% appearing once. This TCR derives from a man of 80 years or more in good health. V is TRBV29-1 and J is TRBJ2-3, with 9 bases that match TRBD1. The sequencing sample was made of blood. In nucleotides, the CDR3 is TGCAGCGTTGGGACAGGGGTGTGGGATACGCAGTATTTT. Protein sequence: CSVGTGVWDTQYF.